This T cell receptor beta chain is drawn from a study of shared clonotypes between healthy human individuals (dated by TCRdb to between 2020 and 2021). Regarding the complete study: The cohort comprised a couple of women and a few men aged 18 to 49 years. To increase sequencing depth and limit assay-specific biases, TCR repertoire library preparation and sequencing were carried out by different laboratories using diverse techniques. To estimate repertoire size and how much clonotypes are shared between individuals, the study performed deep sequencing of blood TCR repertoires from a handful of healthy adults. Per donor, leukapheresis produced somewhere between about 0.8 and 9 billion PBMCs. For each donor, CD4 naive and CD4 memory were each run on three plates, CD8 naive on two plates, and CD8 memory on one plate.

The donors were healthy, HIV-negative adults who had no recently reported acute infections or vaccinations. Only Caucasian adults living in Nashville, Tennessee, USA were represented among the donors. CD4+ T cells were enriched through magnetic negative selection, after which naive cells were positively selected on CD45RA and the remaining negative fraction served as the memory subset. After blood collection by leukapheresis, PBMCs were isolated using Ficoll-Histopaque density gradient centrifugation and then cryopreserved in the vapor phase of liquid nitrogen. Purity and quantity of every magnetically sorted T cell population were checked by analytical flow cytometry. Each sorted fraction had its genomic DNA isolated and then quantified by UV absorbance on a Nanodrop 2000c. Comment on this clone: What antigen it recognizes has not been identified. Base qualities were left out, and no much larger clone turns up one base away.

What the study reported, not specific to this receptor: Even with the large sequencing depth, rarefaction of the sorted-subset datasets indicated that sequencing was incomplete. Sharing across a few donors was observed for about 5% of naive CD4, about 3.2% of naive CD8, 2% to 2.5% of memory CD4, and over 0.3% of memory CD8 clonotypes. Higher generation probabilities were observed for clonotypes shared by all four sorted-subset donors than for non-shared clonotypes. Sampling was restricted to blood, and TCR repertoires in tissues likely differ from the TCR repertoires found in blood. The genetic and exposure-history diversity represented was limited by the small number of donors. Pairwise subsampling led to the expectation that sequencing depth would affect the degree of clonotype sharing among donors. Naive subsets generally had larger estimated clonotype richness than memory subsets.

Using the deep immunoSEQ assay, multiplex PCR amplified TCR CDR3 regions from genomic DNA. For each cell subset, the extracted genomic DNA was distributed evenly across all wells of several immunoSEQ 96-well plates, and each plate served as one replicate. For sorted subsets, roughly 200 ng of genomic DNA, equivalent to some 30,000 T cell genomes, went into each replicate PCR. Purified libraries were measured with a Qubit 3.0 fluorometer, size-checked on a Bioanalyzer 2100, and measured again with the KAPA Library Quantification kit. Every immunoSEQ 96-well plate was sequenced on a dedicated single-read 150-cycle Illumina NextSeq 550 flow cell. The authors processed their data as follows. Because the immunoSEQ output included only junctional sequences and no quality scores, the filtering could not be the same as the filtering used for full-length reads. To assign V/J genes and CDR3, sequences were annotated using PyIR, a Python wrapper for IgBLAST v1.9, with IMGT germline references. Reads with weak V/J assignments (E-value above 1e-6), missing CDR3, stop codons, out-of-frame junctions, or ambiguous translated residues were removed. V3J clonotypes were defined as sequences sharing the same inferred V gene, J gene, and CDR3 amino acid sequence. Percentage overlap between repertoires was calculated by dividing the number of shared unique clonotypes by the size of the smaller repertoire. Three approaches were used to assess repertoire richness: RTK rarefaction, the Chao1 estimator, and Recon v2.1 estimates of unobserved clonotypes. Generation probabilities for all TCRbeta clonotypes obtained by the gDNA method from a handful of donors were computed using OLGA. TCRdb carries this immuneACCESS record with in-frame sequences only. Its versions omit some clonotypes, under half of them owing to an unresolved V gene in the studies checked, with the rest unexplained. From that table come the V and J calls and clone size; the DNA was used to work out D and trimming. This sample gives about 1.5 million clones in total; nearly 99% of them show up just once. The ten largest clonotypes hold roughly 0.45% of the sample.

V is pared back by 6 bases and J by 0 bases, with 11 bases lying between the germline termini. The CDR3 has 14 amino acids, counting the end cysteine and phenylalanine. Only the CDR3 portion is preserved as DNA: 42 bases, with reading frame beginning at the first base. CDR1 and CDR2 are drawn from the germline V gene: MNHEY, SVGAGI. The V gene is TRBV6-5 and the J gene is TRBJ1-1, with TRBD1 tentatively as D gene (6 bases match). The receptor was isolated from a man under 40 in good health. Sequenced sample: naive CD4+ T cells sorted from blood. The cell subset or site tag for this specimen amounts to: CD45RA+ positively selected. The DNA reads TGTGCCAGCAGGTGGACAGCCTTGAACACTGAAGCTTTCTTT. Its protein reads: CASRWTALNTEAFF.